The clone carrying this TCR beta chain showed up many times. The data are from a study of blood T cell repertoires in COVID-19. The method was immunoSEQ multiplex PCR; TCRdb's version includes in-frame clones alone and lacks a portion of them. The table lists around 280,000 clones, roughly 89% of them singletons. Between the trimmed V and J ends, which lost 6 bases and 3 bases, there was a span of 12 bases. Germline V lookup: CDR1 WNHNN, CDR2 SYGVQD (reference sequence). CDR3 length: 13 residues. The material sequenced was PBMCs or T cells enriched from blood (not recorded which). This TCR came from a woman aged 40 to 50 who had recovered from COVID-19. The rearrangement joins TRBV10-1 to TRBJ2-7, with TRBD1 as a possible D gene (6 bases). The CDR3: CASSQGYFYEQYF. The CDR3 bases are TGCGCCAGCAGCCAGGGGTACTTCTACGAGCAGTACTTC.